Listed below are T cell receptor beta chains from one sample, sequenced in a study of low-dose radiotherapy and immunotherapy resistance in tumors. TCRdb redid the calling of the reads with MiXCR, one entry per CDR3 protein. The profile shows under 60,000 distinct CDR3 sequences, around 33% of them singletons. The sample consisted of PBMCs, taken after low-dose radiotherapy plus immunotherapy. The receptors originated from a male donor with rectosigmoid adenocarcinoma. Each CDR3 is given with its conserved first and last residue. Each record gives: V gene, J gene, D gene, CDR3 protein. The D gene is left open where the match is weak.

v_gene: TRBV28
j_gene: TRBJ2-3
d_gene: TRBD2
CDR3aa: CASSLTSLEPTQYF

v_gene: TRBV28
j_gene: TRBJ1-5
d_gene: TRBD1
CDR3aa: CASSIPTGNNQPQHF

v_gene: TRBV27
j_gene: TRBJ1-1
d_gene: -
CDR3aa: CASSFLGRRNTEAFF

v_gene: TRBV6-2/TRBV6-3
j_gene: TRBJ1-1
d_gene: -
CDR3aa: CASRGSKGTLNTEAFF

v_gene: TRBV6-2/TRBV6-3
j_gene: TRBJ2-1
d_gene: TRBD2
CDR3aa: CASSERSGGYNEQFF

v_gene: TRBV6-2/TRBV6-3
j_gene: TRBJ2-1
d_gene: TRBD2
CDR3aa: CASSSTSLAGLYEQFF

v_gene: TRBV4-2
j_gene: TRBJ2-7
d_gene: -
CDR3aa: CASSQDTSSGYEQYF

v_gene: TRBV6-2/TRBV6-3
j_gene: TRBJ2-2
d_gene: TRBD1
CDR3aa: CASRDRGNTGELFF

v_gene: TRBV5-1
j_gene: TRBJ2-1
d_gene: -
CDR3aa: CASSGRQVSYNEQFF

v_gene: TRBV28
j_gene: TRBJ2-5
d_gene: TRBD2
CDR3aa: CASSHGLAGGQETQYF

v_gene: TRBV20-1
j_gene: TRBJ2-3
d_gene: TRBD2
CDR3aa: CSAQTSGRPDTQYF

v_gene: TRBV4-1
j_gene: TRBJ1-6
d_gene: -
CDR3aa: CASSQEEEHSPLHF

v_gene: TRBV29-1
j_gene: TRBJ2-7
d_gene: -
CDR3aa: CSVGRGYEQYF

v_gene: TRBV11-1
j_gene: TRBJ2-2
d_gene: -
CDR3aa: CASRWGYTGELFF

v_gene: TRBV6-2/TRBV6-3
j_gene: TRBJ2-1
d_gene: -
CDR3aa: CASGIENGRNEQFF

v_gene: TRBV7-7
j_gene: TRBJ2-5
d_gene: -
CDR3aa: CASSLTGAGETQYF

v_gene: TRBV20-1
j_gene: TRBJ2-1
d_gene: -
CDR3aa: CSASNPVWDNEQFF

v_gene: TRBV6-2/TRBV6-3
j_gene: TRBJ2-3
d_gene: TRBD1
CDR3aa: CASSPRDRKIDTQYF

v_gene: TRBV15
j_gene: TRBJ2-5
d_gene: TRBD1
CDR3aa: CATSRAGRQGQETQYF

v_gene: TRBV7-9
j_gene: TRBJ1-5
d_gene: TRBD1
CDR3aa: CASSFQGAGNQPQHF

v_gene: TRBV5-1
j_gene: TRBJ2-1
d_gene: -
CDR3aa: CASSLEAVTYNEQFF

v_gene: TRBV20-1
j_gene: TRBJ2-3
d_gene: -
CDR3aa: CSARGTAGAQPDTQYF

v_gene: TRBV7-9
j_gene: TRBJ2-3
d_gene: TRBD1
CDR3aa: CASSLGRGLGDTQYF

v_gene: TRBV28
j_gene: TRBJ1-3
d_gene: -
CDR3aa: CASSFDWTSGNTIYF

v_gene: TRBV20-1
j_gene: TRBJ2-3
d_gene: -
CDR3aa: CSARPTNLDTQYF

v_gene: TRBV7-9
j_gene: TRBJ1-2
d_gene: -
CDR3aa: CASSWDLRYTF

v_gene: TRBV5-1
j_gene: TRBJ2-3
d_gene: -
CDR3aa: CASSSGLPTDTQYF

v_gene: TRBV28
j_gene: TRBJ1-2
d_gene: -
CDR3aa: CASTYGGAEINYGYTF

v_gene: TRBV5-1
j_gene: TRBJ2-5
d_gene: -
CDR3aa: CASSLGTGEETQYF

v_gene: TRBV4-3
j_gene: TRBJ2-3
d_gene: -
CDR3aa: CASSQGSKSTDTQYF

v_gene: TRBV6-6
j_gene: TRBJ1-4
d_gene: TRBD1
CDR3aa: CASRPRTGPNEKLFF

v_gene: TRBV3-1
j_gene: TRBJ2-3
d_gene: -
CDR3aa: CASTTQVSTDTQYF

v_gene: TRBV7-9
j_gene: TRBJ2-2
d_gene: -
CDR3aa: CASSLSGNTGELFF

v_gene: TRBV6-1
j_gene: TRBJ2-1
d_gene: TRBD2
CDR3aa: CASSEGLAGGAHEQFF

v_gene: TRBV7-9
j_gene: TRBJ2-7
d_gene: -
CDR3aa: CASSSDFGSLEQYF

v_gene: TRBV7-8
j_gene: TRBJ2-7
d_gene: -
CDR3aa: CASSLRPRTSSYEQYF

v_gene: TRBV25-1
j_gene: TRBJ2-1
d_gene: -
CDR3aa: CASIPTELSYNEQFF

v_gene: TRBV2
j_gene: TRBJ1-5
d_gene: -
CDR3aa: CASGRTESQPQHF

v_gene: TRBV10-3
j_gene: TRBJ1-3
d_gene: -
CDR3aa: CAIREASSGNTIYF

v_gene: TRBV5-1
j_gene: TRBJ2-4
d_gene: -
CDR3aa: CASSSGDADIQYF

v_gene: TRBV18
j_gene: TRBJ2-5
d_gene: -
CDR3aa: CASSRDREETQYF

v_gene: TRBV7-2
j_gene: TRBJ2-7
d_gene: TRBD2
CDR3aa: CASSRGSGRGVFYEQYF

v_gene: TRBV10-3
j_gene: TRBJ2-7
d_gene: -
CDR3aa: CAISVAGRSEEQYF

v_gene: TRBV5-1
j_gene: TRBJ2-5
d_gene: -
CDR3aa: CASRDVRETQYF

v_gene: TRBV20-1
j_gene: TRBJ2-3
d_gene: -
CDR3aa: CSAREVGVLSTDTQYF

v_gene: TRBV7-7
j_gene: TRBJ2-5
d_gene: TRBD2
CDR3aa: CASSLVGTSGETQYF

v_gene: TRBV29-1
j_gene: TRBJ2-5
d_gene: -
CDR3aa: CSGGGREETQYF

v_gene: TRBV11-2
j_gene: TRBJ2-2
d_gene: -
CDR3aa: CASSLDPTFGELFFFFF

v_gene: TRBV9
j_gene: TRBJ2-3
d_gene: TRBD2
CDR3aa: CASSRGLAGPGGTDTQYF

v_gene: TRBV5-8
j_gene: TRBJ1-5
d_gene: -
CDR3aa: CASSLRGREPQHF

v_gene: TRBV6-1
j_gene: TRBJ2-3
d_gene: -
CDR3aa: CASRREADTQYF

v_gene: TRBV14
j_gene: TRBJ2-7
d_gene: -
CDR3aa: CASSQHRESEQYF